This TCR beta chain was retrieved from a study of T cells in Graves' hyperthyroidism and ophthalmopathy. About the research overall: Sampling of peripheral blood happened at initial diagnosis, prior to any treatment.

This clonotype turned up a few times. This CDR3 is built from 15 residues. Germline V gene lookup returns CDR1 SGHRS and CDR2 YFSETQ. With 4 bases clipped from V and 1 base from J, the junction kept 5 bases outside the gene matches. The blood was taken when hyperthyroidism was first diagnosed, before any ophthalmopathy symptoms showed up. Source material for PBMCs was around 10 ml fresh peripheral blood. Amplified TCR beta CDR3 regions came from RNA transcripts. Using the HTBI primer set, a first-round RT-PCR was run on the TCR CDR3. One entry per CDR3 protein results from TCRdb running MiXCR on the multiplex PCR reads. The data contain a few hundred thousand distinct CDR3 sequences, around a sixth of them singletons.

The specimen was blood. This TCR was recovered from a woman aged 18-29 years with Graves' hyperthyroidism that later progressed to Graves' ophthalmopathy. The rearrangement uses TRBV5-1 and TRBJ2-3; 8 bases agree with TRBD1. The CDR3: CASSHQGAGTDTQYF. CDR3 in DNA: TGCGCCAGCAGCCACCAGGGGGCAGGCACAGATACGCAGTATTTT.